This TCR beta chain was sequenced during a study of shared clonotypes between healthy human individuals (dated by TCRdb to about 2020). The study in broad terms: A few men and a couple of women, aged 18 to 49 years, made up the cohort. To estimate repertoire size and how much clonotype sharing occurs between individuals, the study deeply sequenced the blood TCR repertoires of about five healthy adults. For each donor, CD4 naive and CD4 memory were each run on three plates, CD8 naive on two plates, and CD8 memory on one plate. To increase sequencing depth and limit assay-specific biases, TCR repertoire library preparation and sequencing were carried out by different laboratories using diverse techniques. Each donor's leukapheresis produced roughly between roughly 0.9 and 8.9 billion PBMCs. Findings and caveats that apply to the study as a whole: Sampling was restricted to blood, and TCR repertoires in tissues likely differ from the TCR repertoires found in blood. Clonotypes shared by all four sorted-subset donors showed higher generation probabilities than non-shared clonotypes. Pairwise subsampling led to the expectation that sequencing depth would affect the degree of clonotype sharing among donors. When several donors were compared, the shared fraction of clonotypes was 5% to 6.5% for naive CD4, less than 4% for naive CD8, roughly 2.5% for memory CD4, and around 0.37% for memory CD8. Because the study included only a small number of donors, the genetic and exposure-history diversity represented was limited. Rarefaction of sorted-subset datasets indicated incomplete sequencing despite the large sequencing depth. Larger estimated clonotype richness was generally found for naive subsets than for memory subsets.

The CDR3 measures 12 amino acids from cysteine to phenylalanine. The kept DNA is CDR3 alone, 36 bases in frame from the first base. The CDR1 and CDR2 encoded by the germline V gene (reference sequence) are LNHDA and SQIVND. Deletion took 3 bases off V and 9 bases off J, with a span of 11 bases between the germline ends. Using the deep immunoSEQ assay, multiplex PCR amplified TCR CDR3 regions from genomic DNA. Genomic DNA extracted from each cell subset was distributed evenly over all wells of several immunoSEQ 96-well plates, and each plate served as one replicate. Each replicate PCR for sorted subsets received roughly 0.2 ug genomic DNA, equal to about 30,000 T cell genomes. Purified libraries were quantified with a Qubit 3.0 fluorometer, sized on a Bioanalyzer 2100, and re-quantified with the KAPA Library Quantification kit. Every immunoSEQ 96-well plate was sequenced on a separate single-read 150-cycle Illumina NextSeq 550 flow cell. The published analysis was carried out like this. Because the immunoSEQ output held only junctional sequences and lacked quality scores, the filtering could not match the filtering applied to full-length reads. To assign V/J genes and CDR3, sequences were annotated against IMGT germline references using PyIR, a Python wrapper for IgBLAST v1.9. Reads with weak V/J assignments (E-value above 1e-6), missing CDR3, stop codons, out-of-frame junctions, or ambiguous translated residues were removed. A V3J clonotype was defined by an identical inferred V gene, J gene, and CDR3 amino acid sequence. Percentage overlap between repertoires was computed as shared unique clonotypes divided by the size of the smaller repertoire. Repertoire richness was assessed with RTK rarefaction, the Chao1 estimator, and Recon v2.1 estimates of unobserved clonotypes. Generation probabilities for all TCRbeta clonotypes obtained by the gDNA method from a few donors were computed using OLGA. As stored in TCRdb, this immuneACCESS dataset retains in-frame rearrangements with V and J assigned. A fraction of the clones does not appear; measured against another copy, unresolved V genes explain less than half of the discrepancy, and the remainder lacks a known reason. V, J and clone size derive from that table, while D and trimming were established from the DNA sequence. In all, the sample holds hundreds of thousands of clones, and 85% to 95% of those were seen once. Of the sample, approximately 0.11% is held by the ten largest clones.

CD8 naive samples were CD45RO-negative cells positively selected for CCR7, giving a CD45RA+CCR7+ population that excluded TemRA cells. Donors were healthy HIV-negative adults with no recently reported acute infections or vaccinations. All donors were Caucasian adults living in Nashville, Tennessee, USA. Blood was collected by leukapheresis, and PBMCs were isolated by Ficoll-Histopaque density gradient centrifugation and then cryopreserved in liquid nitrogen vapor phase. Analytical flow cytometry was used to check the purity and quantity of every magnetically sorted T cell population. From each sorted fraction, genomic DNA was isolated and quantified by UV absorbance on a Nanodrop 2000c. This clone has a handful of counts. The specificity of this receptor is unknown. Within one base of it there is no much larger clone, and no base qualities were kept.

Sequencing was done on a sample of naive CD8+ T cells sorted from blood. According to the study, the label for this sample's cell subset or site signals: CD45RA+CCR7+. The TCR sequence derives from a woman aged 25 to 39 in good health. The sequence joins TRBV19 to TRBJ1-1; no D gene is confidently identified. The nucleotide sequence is TGTGCCAGTAGTATTGCATCGGGGAAAGCTTTCTTT. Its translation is CASSIASGKAFF.